This T cell receptor beta chain derives from a study of T-cell reconstitution after alpha-beta-depleted transplantation in children. Whole-study results and caveats: Two months or so post-transplant, alpha-beta T cells reportedly derived from several hundred expanded graft clones. From surviving recipient T cells and thymic progenitors came the high day-60 TCRbeta diversity observed in some patients. T-cell numbers and diversity, one year after transplant, stemmed largely from T cells that were newly produced.

Preparation of the TCRbeta library used unique molecular identifiers. TCRdb re-called the PCR reads with MiXCR, one entry per CDR3 protein. The sample lists hundreds of thousands of distinct CDR3 sequences; over 9.5% were seen once. Germline CDR1 DFQATT, CDR2 SNEGSKA (reference sequence). This CDR3 is built from 16 residues. Comments on this clonotype: Its cognate antigen is unknown. This may stem from a read error, because a much larger clone lies one nucleotide away.

This clonotype was obtained from a boy under two years old with acute myeloid leukemia, due to receive a stem cell transplant. The chain combines TRBV20-1 with TRBJ2-1; possible D gene TRBD2, 7 bases. Specimen: PBMCs, collected before TCRalphabeta/CD19-depleted stem cell transplant. The DNA of the CDR3 is TGCAGTGCTAGAGCAAAGGGGGGACTATCCTACAATGACCAGTTCTTC. It encodes CSARAKGGLSYNDQFF.